The sequence of this T cell receptor beta chain was determined in a study of blood T cells in healthy people across ages. At the level of the study: In model experiments, template switching was able to capture about one barcoded beta molecule for every two T cells that were present.

This clonotype was counted only a few times. Its antigen is not known. This CDR3 is built from 14 residues. With a J-beta primer mix and a sample-barcoded 5' primer, a second PCR ran about 6 to 11 cycles. TCRdb reprocessed the 5' RACE reads via MiXCR and lists one record per CDR3 protein. The sample consists of over 450,000 distinct CDR3 sequences, less than 25% of them appearing once. Study-level results: In older individuals, TCR beta diversity per million T cells was lower, falling roughly linearly with age. Donor CMV status was unknown, possibly confounding expanded clonotype changes.

The same data also went into a second study, on T cells of mothers and their children. That paper notes: It was found that thymic selection shapes TCR recombination output similarly in related and unrelated pairs.

The origin of this receptor is a boy younger than 18 in good health. This sequence joins TRBV21-1 and TRBJ2-5; no DNA check was done on the table's D call, TRBD1. TRBV21-1 is given as a pseudogene. Sample: blood. CDR3 region: CASSTRGRQETQYF. CDR3 nucleotide sequence: TGTGCCAGCAGCACCAGGGGTCGACAAGAGACCCAGTACTTC.